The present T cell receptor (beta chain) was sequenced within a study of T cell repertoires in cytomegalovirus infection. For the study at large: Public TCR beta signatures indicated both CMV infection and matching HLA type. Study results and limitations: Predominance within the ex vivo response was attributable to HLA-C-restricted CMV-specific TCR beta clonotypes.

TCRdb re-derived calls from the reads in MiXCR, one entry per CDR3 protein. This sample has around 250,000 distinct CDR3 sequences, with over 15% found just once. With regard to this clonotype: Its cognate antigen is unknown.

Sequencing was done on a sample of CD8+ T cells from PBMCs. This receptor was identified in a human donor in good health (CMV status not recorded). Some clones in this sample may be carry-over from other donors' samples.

The CDR3 region is CASSDHREYNQPQHF. The CDR3, as DNA: TGTGCCAGCAGCGATCACAGGGAGTACAATCAGCCCCAGCATTTT. The V and J genes are TRBV5-6 and TRBJ1-5, with D possibly being TRBD1 (6 bases). The germline V gene encodes CDR1 SGHDT and CDR2 YYEEEE. V lost 4 bases to trimming and J lost 3 bases, with 14 bases between them. This CDR3 has 15 residues.